These 12 T cell receptor beta chains came from one sample sequenced in a study of T cells in Graves' hyperthyroidism and ophthalmopathy. It was RNA transcripts that yielded the amplified TCR beta CDR3 regions. Researchers ran a first-round RT-PCR on the TCR CDR3 using the HTBI primer set. TCRdb reprocessed the multiplex PCR reads via MiXCR and lists one record per CDR3 protein. The sample lists about 400,000 distinct CDR3 sequences, about a sixth occurring once. The sequencing input was blood. The receptors were gathered from a woman aged 18-29 years with Graves' hyperthyroidism.

The V and J genes are TRBV6-1 and TRBJ2-2; no reliable D call. Trimming left V 6 bases short and J 1 base short, with 9 bases between. Germline assignment: CDR1 MNHNS and CDR2 SASEGT. This CDR3 has 14 amino acids. CDR3 amino acids: CASSLLENTGELFF. For the CDR3, the DNA is TGTGCCAGCAGCCTTCTAGAGAACACCGGGGAGCTGTTTTTT.

This clonotype was detected ten times or more. The J gene is TRBJ2-3, the V gene TRBV3-1, with D possibly TRBD1 on 5 matching bases. Germline V gives CDR1 LGHDT, CDR2 YNNKEL (reference sequence). The V and J ends lost 2 bases and 5 bases respectively, with 17 bases between them. CDR3 length: 16 residues. The CDR3 nucleotides read TGTGCCAGCAGCCAATGGGGTCAGGGAAAGAAAGATACGCAGTATTTT. This translates into CASSQWGQGKKDTQYF.

Ten or more counts support this clonotype. The chain couples TRBV12-3 or TRBV12-4 to TRBJ1-1; 7 bases align to TRBD1. The CDR3 length is 16 residues. The J segment lost 4 bases and the V segment lost 7 bases, leaving 15 bases of the junction unmatched. The CDR3 spells CASTPRGPAVVTEAFF. Written as DNA, the CDR3 is TGTGCCAGCACCCCAAGGGGGCCGGCGGTCGTCACTGAAGCTTTCTTT.

The chain combines TRBV20-1 with TRBJ1-3; D perhaps matches TRBD1 (5 bases). The CDR3 spans 13 residues. CDR1 is DFQATT, CDR2 SNEGSKA, per germline (reference sequence). Trimming cost V 5 bases and J 1 base, with 9 bases left between them. CDR3 sequence reads: CSAAYRSGNTIYF. In DNA form, the CDR3 reads TGCAGTGCTGCGTACAGGTCTGGAAACACCATATATTTT.

This clonotype was counted many times. This chain links TRBV20-1 with TRBJ2-7; 10 nucleotides match TRBD1. Germline V gene lookup returns CDR1 DFQATT and CDR2 SNEGSKA (reference sequence). The CDR3 has 13 amino acids. V gave up 8 bases and J gave up 4 bases; unmatched junction bases: 8. The CDR3 loop is CSYSTGQGYEQYF. In nucleotides, the CDR3 is TGCAGTTATAGTACGGGACAGGGGTACGAGCAGTACTTC.

This clonotype was detected only a few times. The rearrangement links TRBV9 to TRBJ2-2, with 10 bases that match TRBD2. V lost 5 bases to trimming and J lost 5 bases; unmatched junction nucleotides: 6. The CDR3 loop spans 15 amino acids. Germline loops: CDR1 SGDLS, CDR2 YYNGEE. The CDR3 sequence: CASSASGGATGELFF. CDR3 sequence (DNA): TGTGCCAGCAGTGCCAGCGGGGGGGCAACCGGGGAGCTGTTTTTT.

V and J are TRBV28 and TRBJ1-2; D is ambiguous. This CDR3 contains 15 residues. Germline CDR1 is MDHEN and CDR2 is SYDVKM. V gave up 5 bases and J gave up 4 bases, with 17 bases separating them. CDR3 residues: CASSVKAGSGYGYTF. The DNA of the CDR3 is TGTGCCAGCAGTGTAAAGGCCGGTTCGGGCTATGGCTACACCTTC.

In its sample, this clonotype was seen many times. This chain connects TRBV5-1 to TRBJ2-1; D is unresolved. This CDR3 region has 15 residues. With 0 bases removed from V and 5 bases from J, the gap between germline ends came to 12 bases. Looked up from germline, CDR1 is SGHRS and CDR2 is YFSETQ. In nucleotides, the CDR3 is TGCGCCAGCAGCTTGGGACCTGGTCTCGACAATGAGCAGTTCTTC. Its translation is CASSLGPGLDNEQFF.

This clonotype showed up just a few times. One end of the junction is discordant with germline, which a read error may explain. V is TRBV7-7 and J is TRBJ2-1, with 9 bases identical to TRBD1. Germline loops: CDR1 SSHAT, CDR2 FNYEAQ (reference sequence). CDR3 size: 17 residues. CDR3 nucleotides: TGTGCTAGCAGCTTATCATCCCCGGGACAGGGTACGAATGAGCAGTTCTTC. It codes for CASSLSSPGQGTNEQFF.

Many counts were recorded for this clonotype. The chain employs TRBV9 and TRBJ1-1; D is undetermined. The CDR3 runs to 15 residues. V was clipped by 1 base and J by 1 base, with 11 bases between them. The germline gives CDR1 SGDLS, CDR2 YYNGEE. CDR3 in DNA: TGTGCCAGCAGCGTATCCCCAGAGACGAACACTGAAGCTTTCTTT. It specifies CASSVSPETNTEAFF.

This clonotype was picked up many times. The chain combines TRBV12-5 with TRBJ2-7; 7 bases agree with TRBD1. The V gene end was trimmed by 6 bases and the J gene end by 0 bases; junction bases not matched to a gene: 2. This CDR3 region has 13 residues. Per germline, CDR1 LGHNT and CDR2 FRNRAP. The CDR3 DNA is TGTGCTAGTGGAAGGGACAGCTCCTACGAGCAGTACTTC. Translated, it gives CASGRDSSYEQYF.

The CDR3 loop is CASSPVAGVVSDTQYF. As DNA, the CDR3 is TGTGCCAGCAGCCCCGTGGCGGGAGTGGTCTCAGATACGCAGTATTTT. The chain combines TRBV25-1 with TRBJ2-3; 7 bases are shared with TRBD2. The V gene end was trimmed by 6 bases and the J gene end by 4 bases; junction bases not matched to a gene: 13. Looked up from germline, CDR1 is MGHDK and CDR2 is SYGVNS. The CDR3 length is 16 residues.